This T cell receptor beta chain originates from a study of immune characterization of retroperitoneal liposarcoma. V lost 6 bases and J lost 4, with 19 bases in between. The CDR3 is 16 residues long. Germline V gives CDR1 MNHEY, CDR2 SVGEGT. TCRdb passed the PCR reads through MiXCR, listing each CDR3 protein once. The sample consists of 7,000 to 10,000 distinct CDR3 sequences, under 50% of them appearing once. This clonotype came up a few times. The sequenced sample consisted of tumor tissue. The TCR was taken from a male donor with retroperitoneal liposarcoma. This sequence joins TRBV6-2 or TRBV6-3 and TRBJ2-1; TRBD2 might be the D (7 bases). The CDR3 is CASRTPRGGGYNEQFF. The CDR3 coding sequence is TGTGCCAGCAGGACCCCCCGGGGAGGGGGATACAATGAGCAGTTCTTC.